The rows below give T cell receptor beta chains drawn from one sample of a study of shared clonotypes between healthy human individuals. This table comes from immunoSEQ multiplex PCR, and its TCRdb copy is limited to in-frame clones, with some not included. The sample holds hundreds of thousands of clones, approximately 95% seen once. The sample taken for sequencing was naive CD8+ T cells sorted from blood. These receptors all stem from a woman under 40 in good health. Each CDR3 is given with its conserved first and last residue. A D gene is named only where the DNA matches it firmly. Not all rows give a size; the values are once, few, many and, for expanded clones, a class.

J gene,D gene,clone size,V gene,CDR3 protein,CDR3 DNA
TRBJ2-5,-,-,TRBV21-1,CASSERDQETQYF,TGTGCCAGCAGCGAGCGGGATCAAGAGACCCAGTACTTC
TRBJ1-2,-,-,TRBV7-2,CASSLPGFNYGYTF,TGTGCCAGCAGCTTGCCGGGGTTTAACTATGGCTACACCTTC
TRBJ1-5,-,-,TRBV19,CASSIDFQGGSQPQHF,TGTGCCAGTAGTATAGATTTCCAGGGAGGGTCTCAGCCCCAGCATTTT
TRBJ2-7,-,-,TRBV2,CASSDPVSSPYEQYF,TGTGCCAGCAGTGATCCGGTCTCTTCCCCCTACGAGCAGTACTTC
TRBJ2-7,TRBD2,-,TRBV27,CASSLSAGSGRYYEQYF,TGTGCCAGCAGTTTATCAGCCGGGAGCGGGAGGTACTACGAGCAGTACTTC
TRBJ1-1,TRBD1,-,TRBV13,CASSQGQVNTEAFF,TGTGCCAGCAGCCAAGGACAGGTGAACACTGAAGCTTTCTTT
TRBJ1-6,TRBD1,-,TRBV5-4,CASSLAGAGGPRGLHF,TGTGCCAGCAGCTTGGCCGGGGCAGGGGGCCCTCGTGGCCTCCACTTT
TRBJ1-1,TRBD1,-,TRBV7-2,CASSPGGTGYTEAFF,TGTGCCAGCAGCCCTGGGGGGACAGGGTACACTGAAGCTTTCTTT
TRBJ2-1,-,-,TRBV6-5,CASSYGIVYNEQFF,TGTGCCAGCAGTTACGGGATAGTCTACAATGAGCAGTTCTTC
TRBJ1-1,-,-,TRBV6-5,CASSYTGPNTEAFF,TGTGCCAGCAGTTACACGGGACCCAACACTGAAGCTTTCTTT
TRBJ2-7,TRBD2,-,TRBV30,CAWISGLAGATYF,TGTGCCTGGATCTCGGGACTAGCGGGAGCCACGTACTTC
TRBJ2-3,TRBD2,-,TRBV19,CASSAGTSGITDTQYF,TGTGCCAGTAGTGCCGGGACTAGCGGAATCACAGATACGCAGTATTTT
TRBJ2-7,-,-,TRBV29-1,CSVEGLGSSEQYF,TGCAGCGTTGAAGGGCTGGGGTCGTCCGAGCAGTACTTC
TRBJ2-3,-,-,TRBV6-4,CASSRLSTDTQYF,TGTGCCAGCAGCCGGCTGAGCACAGATACGCAGTATTTT
TRBJ1-5,-,-,TRBV7-8,CASSLDHTNQPQHF,TGTGCCAGCAGCTTAGATCACACCAATCAGCCCCAGCATTTT
TRBJ2-1,-,-,TRBV12-5,CASGTQRLLLYNEQFF,TGTGCTAGTGGGACCCAGCGACTCCTACTCTACAATGAGCAGTTCTTC
TRBJ1-1,-,-,TRBV7-9,CASSILAGATEAFF,TGTGCCAGCAGCATCCTGGCGGGGGCCACTGAAGCTTTCTTT
TRBJ2-7,-,-,TRBV6-5,CASSYALGSENYEQYF,TGTGCCAGCAGTTACGCTTTGGGTAGCGAAAACTACGAGCAGTACTTC
TRBJ2-1,TRBD2,-,TRBV15,CATSPRLAGSLGNEQFF,TGTGCCACCAGCCCACGACTAGCGGGAAGCCTAGGTAATGAGCAGTTCTTC
TRBJ2-7,TRBD2,-,TRBV6-1,CASSEALRELHEQYF,TGTGCCAGCAGTGAAGCGTTGCGGGAGCTACACGAGCAGTACTTC
TRBJ2-7,TRBD1,-,TRBV29-1,CSAKDRGLSEQYF,TGCAGCGCCAAGGACAGGGGACTCTCTGAGCAGTACTTC
TRBJ2-7,TRBD2,-,TRBV29-1,CSGAGTSGSYEQYF,TGCAGCGGGGCGGGGACTAGCGGTTCCTACGAGCAGTACTTC
TRBJ2-1,-,-,TRBV2,CASRDNEQFF,TGTGCCAGCAGGGACAATGAGCAGTTCTTC
TRBJ2-3,-,-,TRBV9,CASSVVSTDTQYF,TGTGCCAGCAGCGTAGTCAGCACAGATACGCAGTATTTT
TRBJ2-7,TRBD2,-,TRBV6-6,CASRGLADHYEQYF,TGTGCCAGCCGGGGACTAGCGGACCACTACGAGCAGTACTTC
TRBJ2-7,-,-,TRBV28,CASSFRRDPYEQYF,TGTGCCAGCAGTTTCAGGCGGGATCCCTACGAGCAGTACTTC
TRBJ1-5,-,once,TRBV19,CASSILTQPQHF,TGTGCCAGTAGTATTTTGACCCAGCCCCAGCATTTT
TRBJ2-7,-,-,TRBV2,CASSAFSSYEQYF,TGTGCCAGCAGTGCCTTTAGCTCCTACGAGCAGTACTTC
TRBJ2-1,-,-,TRBV27,CASWEEYNEQFF,TGTGCCAGCTGGGAGGAGTACAATGAGCAGTTCTTC
TRBJ2-3,TRBD2,-,TRBV9,CASSPGTSGITDTQYF,TGTGCCAGCAGCCCAGGGACTAGCGGGATCACAGATACGCAGTATTTT
TRBJ2-1,TRBD2,-,TRBV6-4,CASSDSGLAGYNEQFF,TGTGCCAGCAGTGACTCGGGACTAGCGGGATACAATGAGCAGTTCTTC
TRBJ1-2,-,-,TRBV5-6,CASRPGPNYGYTF,TGTGCCAGCAGACCAGGACCTAACTATGGCTACACCTTC
TRBJ2-1,-,-,TRBV27,CASSAGASSYNEQFF,TGTGCCAGCAGCGCTGGGGCCAGCTCCTACAATGAGCAGTTCTTC
TRBJ1-3,-,-,TRBV9,CASSVGGATGNTIYF,TGTGCCAGCAGCGTAGGTGGGGCAACTGGAAACACCATATATTTT
TRBJ2-3,-,-,TRBV28,CASSSPPSMGTQYF,TGTGCCAGCAGTTCCCCCCCTAGCATGGGTACGCAGTATTTT
TRBJ2-1,TRBD2,-,TRBV7-8,CASSFSSREDNEQFF,TGTGCCAGCAGCTTTTCTTCCCGGGAGGACAATGAGCAGTTCTTC
TRBJ2-3,-,-,TRBV4-2,CASSPLYTDTQYF,TGTGCCAGCAGCCCCCTATACACAGATACGCAGTATTTT
TRBJ2-2,-,-,TRBV28,CASRGSNTGELFF,TGTGCCAGCAGGGGGTCGAACACCGGGGAGCTGTTTTTT
TRBJ2-7,-,-,TRBV7-9,CASSAQGRVYEQYF,TGTGCCAGCAGCGCCCAAGGACGGGTCTACGAGCAGTACTTC
TRBJ1-3,-,once,TRBV7-7,CASSLPGARGNTIYF,TGTGCCAGCAGCTTACCGGGGGCTAGAGGAAACACCATATATTTT
TRBJ2-5,-,-,TRBV4-1,CASSQRTGGGETQYF,TGCGCCAGCAGCCAACGAACAGGGGGGGGCGAGACCCAGTACTTC
TRBJ2-1,-,-,TRBV4-1,CASSLSDTSSYNEQFF,TGCGCCAGCAGCCTCTCAGACACGAGCTCCTACAATGAGCAGTTCTTC